The clone carrying this T cell receptor (beta chain) was recorded once. Its antigen remains unidentified. Next came a second PCR, run for about 7 to 12 cycles, which used a sample-barcoded 5' primer along with a J-beta primer mix. A template-switch adaptor that had 12 random nucleotides put a tag on each cDNA molecule. TCRdb re-called the 5' RACE reads through MiXCR, storing one row per CDR3 protein. This sample yields about 1.5 million distinct CDR3 sequences, of which about 40% are seen a single time; roughly 7.9% belongs to the top ten. This sample was taken from a study of blood T cells in healthy people across ages. Study-level results: A strong correlation between TCR beta diversity and naive T cell percentage was seen.

Germline V CDR1 and CDR2: LGHNA, YNFKEQ. The CDR3 sequence is 15 residues long. V shed 0 bases, J shed 10 bases, and the junction held 9 bases outside the gene matches. Healthy Caucasian individuals from Russia aged 6 to 90 served as donors. Sequencing was performed on blood. This sequence joins TRBV4-2 and TRBJ2-1; 7 bases line up with TRBD1. This clonotype was obtained from a woman aged 18-35 years in good health. The DNA for the CDR3 is TGTGCCAGCAGCCAAGAGAGCCCGCTAGGGGGCGAGCAGTTCTTC. This sequence encodes CASSQESPLGGEQFF.